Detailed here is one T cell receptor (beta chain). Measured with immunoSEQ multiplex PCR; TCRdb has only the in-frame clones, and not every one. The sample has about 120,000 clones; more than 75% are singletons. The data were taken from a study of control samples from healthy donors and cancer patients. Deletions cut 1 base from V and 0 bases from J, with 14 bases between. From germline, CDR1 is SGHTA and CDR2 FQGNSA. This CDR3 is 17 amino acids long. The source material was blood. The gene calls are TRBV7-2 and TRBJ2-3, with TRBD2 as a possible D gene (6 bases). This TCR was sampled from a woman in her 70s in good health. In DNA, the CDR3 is TGTGCCAGCAGCTTAGGTGCCGGACTACCGAGCACAGATACGCAGTATTTT. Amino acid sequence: CASSLGAGLPSTDTQYF.